Listed below are T cell receptor beta chains from one sample, sequenced in a study of T cells after posttransplantation cyclophosphamide. Libraries were prepared by immunoSEQ multiplex PCR; TCRdb keeps only in-frame clonotypes and omits some of them. Recorded here are about 7,900 clones, none singletons. The sequenced sample was PBMCs, obtained after an allogeneic stem cell transplant with post-transplant cyclophosphamide. Source of these receptors: a male patient between 25 and 40 years old who received an allogeneic stem cell transplant from an unrelated donor, was CMV-positive, and had acute and chronic GVHD. A subset of T cells may come from the graft donor. Both conserved end residues are part of each CDR3. A D gene is named only where the DNA matches it firmly. Rows may omit the clone size; those that give it use once, few, many or a size class.

V gene: TRBV6-2/TRBV6-3
D gene: TRBD1
clone size: medium-sized
J gene: TRBJ2-7
CDR3 length: 13
CDR3 protein: CASSWDSSYEQYF
CDR3 DNA: TGTGCCAGCTCCTGGGACAGTTCCTACGAGCAGTACTTC

V gene: TRBV18
D gene: TRBD2
clone size: many
J gene: TRBJ2-3
CDR3 length: 15
CDR3 protein: CASSSGTSGEHTQYF
CDR3 DNA: TGTGCCAGCTCATCCGGGACTAGCGGAGAACATACGCAGTATTTT

V gene: TRBV7-8
D gene: TRBD1
clone size: many
J gene: TRBJ2-4
CDR3 length: 14
CDR3 protein: CASSLLDRLNIQYF
CDR3 DNA: TGTGCCAGCAGCTTACTGGACAGGTTAAACATTCAGTACTTC

V gene: TRBV19
D gene: .
clone size: many
J gene: TRBJ1-5
CDR3 length: 13
CDR3 protein: CASSLDFREPQHF
CDR3 DNA: TGTGCCAGTAGTCTGGACTTTAGGGAGCCCCAGCATTTT

V gene: TRBV15
D gene: TRBD1
clone size: many
J gene: TRBJ1-1
CDR3 length: 13
CDR3 protein: CATSRDEQGLAFF
CDR3 DNA: TGTGCCACCAGCAGAGATGAACAGGGGTTGGCTTTCTTT

V gene: TRBV27
D gene: .
clone size: many
J gene: TRBJ1-4
CDR3 length: 17
CDR3 protein: CASSRTGLWVANEKLFF
CDR3 DNA: TGTGCCAGCAGCCGCACAGGGCTTTGGGTTGCTAATGAAAAACTGTTTTTT

V gene: TRBV11-2
D gene: .
clone size: many
J gene: TRBJ1-4
CDR3 length: 13
CDR3 protein: CASSPVQTEKLFF
CDR3 DNA: TGTGCCAGCAGCCCGGTACAGACGGAAAAACTGTTTTTT

V gene: TRBV2
D gene: .
clone size: medium-sized
J gene: TRBJ2-1
CDR3 length: 11
CDR3 protein: CASSLTEGQFF
CDR3 DNA: TGTGCCAGCAGCCTGACCGAGGGGCAGTTCTTC

V gene: TRBV14
D gene: .
clone size: many
J gene: TRBJ1-3
CDR3 length: 17
CDR3 protein: CASLVGRGGKFGNTIYF
CDR3 DNA: TGTGCCAGCTTGGTGGGCCGGGGGGGGAAGTTTGGAAACACCATATATTTT

V gene: TRBV5-1
D gene: TRBD2
clone size: .
J gene: TRBJ2-5
CDR3 length: 16
CDR3 protein: CASSSQRGGPPETQYF
CDR3 DNA: TGCGCCAGCAGCTCCCAGCGGGGGGGCCCCCCGGAGACCCAGTACTTC

V gene: TRBV12-3/TRBV12-4
D gene: .
clone size: many
J gene: TRBJ1-3
CDR3 length: 15
CDR3 protein: CASTPTVNSGNTIYF
CDR3 DNA: TGTGCCAGCACCCCGACAGTGAACTCTGGAAACACCATATATTTT

V gene: TRBV9
D gene: .
clone size: few
J gene: TRBJ1-1
CDR3 length: 14
CDR3 protein: CASSVAGVGTEAFF
CDR3 DNA: TGTGCCAGCAGCGTAGCAGGGGTAGGCACTGAAGCTTTCTTT

V gene: TRBV7-1
D gene: TRBD1
clone size: few
J gene: TRBJ1-4
CDR3 length: 23
CDR3 protein: CASSSRGTGEDGELEPGPEKLFF
CDR3 DNA: TGTGCCAGCAGCTCCAGAGGGACAGGGGAGGATGGTGAGCTCGAACCTGGGCCCGAAAAACTGTTTTTT

V gene: TRBV19
D gene: .
clone size: many
J gene: TRBJ2-2
CDR3 length: 16
CDR3 protein: CASRDSGTLSGGELFF
CDR3 DNA: TGTGCCAGTAGGGACTCCGGGACACTCTCAGGCGGGGAGCTGTTTTTT

V gene: TRBV11-1
D gene: .
clone size: medium-sized
J gene: TRBJ2-3
CDR3 length: 15
CDR3 protein: CASSLMGDNADTQYF
CDR3 DNA: TGTGCCAGCAGCTTAATGGGGGACAATGCAGATACGCAGTATTTT

V gene: TRBV19
D gene: TRBD1
clone size: many
J gene: TRBJ1-2
CDR3 length: 13
CDR3 protein: CASRPGQGAGYTF
CDR3 DNA: TGTGCCAGTAGGCCGGGACAGGGGGCGGGCTACACCTTC

V gene: TRBV5-4
D gene: TRBD2
clone size: many
J gene: TRBJ2-1
CDR3 length: 16
CDR3 protein: CASRSTGTSDYNEQFF
CDR3 DNA: TGTGCCAGCAGATCAACCGGGACTAGCGACTACAATGAGCAGTTCTTC

V gene: TRBV27
D gene: .
clone size: many
J gene: TRBJ2-1
CDR3 length: 15
CDR3 protein: CASGYSGSSYNEQFF
CDR3 DNA: TGTGCCAGCGGCTATAGCGGTAGCTCCTACAATGAGCAGTTCTTC

V gene: TRBV29-1
D gene: .
clone size: .
J gene: TRBJ2-3
CDR3 length: 14
CDR3 protein: CSVEVGISTDTQYF
CDR3 DNA: TGCAGCGTTGAAGTCGGTATTAGCACAGATACGCAGTATTTT

V gene: TRBV6-4
D gene: TRBD1
clone size: medium-sized
J gene: TRBJ1-4
CDR3 length: 13
CDR3 protein: CANSDRGNEKLFF
CDR3 DNA: TGTGCCAACTCCGACAGGGGGAATGAAAAACTGTTTTTT

V gene: TRBV14
D gene: .
clone size: many
J gene: TRBJ2-5
CDR3 length: 13
CDR3 protein: CASSQEGSWTQYF
CDR3 DNA: TGTGCCAGCAGCCAAGAAGGGTCCTGGACCCAGTACTTC

V gene: TRBV7-9
D gene: .
clone size: few
J gene: TRBJ1-2
CDR3 length: 16
CDR3 protein: CASSPYFGQLNYGYTF
CDR3 DNA: TGTGCCAGCAGCCCCTATTTTGGGCAGCTTAACTATGGCTACACCTTC

V gene: TRBV6-1
D gene: .
clone size: .
J gene: TRBJ1-6
CDR3 length: 17
CDR3 protein: CASSDRPVSSYNSPLHF
CDR3 DNA: TGTGCCAGCAGTGACAGGCCGGTCAGCTCCTATAATTCACCCCTCCACTTT

V gene: TRBV28
D gene: TRBD2
clone size: many
J gene: TRBJ2-7
CDR3 length: 14
CDR3 protein: CASRIAGYSYEQYF
CDR3 DNA: TGTGCCAGCAGAATAGCGGGATATTCCTACGAGCAGTACTTC

V gene: TRBV11-2
D gene: .
clone size: many
J gene: TRBJ2-2
CDR3 length: 13
CDR3 protein: CASSFTFPGELFF
CDR3 DNA: TGTGCCAGCAGCTTTACTTTCCCCGGGGAGCTGTTTTTT

V gene: TRBV5-4
D gene: .
clone size: medium-sized
J gene: TRBJ1-4
CDR3 length: 15
CDR3 protein: CASSLLAGDSEKLFF
CDR3 DNA: TGTGCCAGCAGCCTGTTAGCCGGGGATAGCGAAAAACTGTTTTTT

V gene: TRBV10-3
D gene: .
clone size: medium-sized
J gene: TRBJ1-4
CDR3 length: 15
CDR3 protein: CATRQGRATNEKLFF
CDR3 DNA: TGTGCCACTCGGCAGGGGCGGGCAACTAATGAAAAACTGTTTTTT

V gene: TRBV7-9
D gene: .
clone size: many
J gene: TRBJ1-6
CDR3 length: 14
CDR3 protein: CASSLQGGNSPLHF
CDR3 DNA: TGTGCCAGCAGCCTCCAGGGTGGTAATTCACCCCTCCACTTT

V gene: TRBV10-3
D gene: .
clone size: many
J gene: TRBJ1-2
CDR3 length: 12
CDR3 protein: CAIREVSGGYTF
CDR3 DNA: TGTGCCATCAGGGAGGTGTCAGGGGGCTACACCTTC